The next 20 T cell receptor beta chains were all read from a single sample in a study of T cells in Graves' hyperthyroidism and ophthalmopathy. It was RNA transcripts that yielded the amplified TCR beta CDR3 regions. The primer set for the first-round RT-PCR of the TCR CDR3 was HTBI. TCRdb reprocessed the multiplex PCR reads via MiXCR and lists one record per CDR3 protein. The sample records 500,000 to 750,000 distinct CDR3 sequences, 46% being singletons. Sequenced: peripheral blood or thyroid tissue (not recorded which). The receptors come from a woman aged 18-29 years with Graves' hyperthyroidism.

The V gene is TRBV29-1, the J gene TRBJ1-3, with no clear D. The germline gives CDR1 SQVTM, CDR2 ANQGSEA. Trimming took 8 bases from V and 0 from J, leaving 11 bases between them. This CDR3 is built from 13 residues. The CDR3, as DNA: TGCAGCTTAGTACGCCGCTCTGGAAACACCATATATTTT. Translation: CSLVRRSGNTIYF.

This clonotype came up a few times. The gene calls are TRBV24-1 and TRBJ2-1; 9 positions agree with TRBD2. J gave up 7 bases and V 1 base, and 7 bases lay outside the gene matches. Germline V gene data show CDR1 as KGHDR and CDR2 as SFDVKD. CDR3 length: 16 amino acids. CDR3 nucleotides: TGTGCCACCAGTGATTTTCGAGCGGGAGGTAAGAATGAGCAGTTCTTC. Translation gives CATSDFRAGGKNEQFF.

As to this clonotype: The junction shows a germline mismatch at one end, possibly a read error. CDR3 DNA sequence: TGCAGCGTTCCTATCCCGAACACTGGGGAGCCGTTTTTT. Translation: CSVPIPNTGEPFF. The chain carries TRBV29-1 and TRBJ2-2; TRBD2 is a possible D gene (5 bases). CDR3 length: 13 amino acids. In germline, CDR1 is SQVTM, CDR2 ANQGSEA.

CDR3 DNA: TGCAGCGTTCTAAATGCAGATACGCAGTATTTT. Translation: CSVLNADTQYF. V gene TRBV29-1 combines with J gene TRBJ2-3; D gene ambiguous. In germline, CDR1 is SQVTM, CDR2 ANQGSEA. Deletions cut 5 bases from V and 4 bases from J, with 7 bases between. This CDR3 has 11 amino acids.

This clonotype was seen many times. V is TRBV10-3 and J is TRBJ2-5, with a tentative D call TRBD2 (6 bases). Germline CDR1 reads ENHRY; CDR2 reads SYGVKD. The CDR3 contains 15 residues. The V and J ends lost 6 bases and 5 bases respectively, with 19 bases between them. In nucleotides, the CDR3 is TGTGCCATCAGCTTGGGACTGGTGGCCGAGGAGACCCAGTACTTC. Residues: CAISLGLVAEETQYF.

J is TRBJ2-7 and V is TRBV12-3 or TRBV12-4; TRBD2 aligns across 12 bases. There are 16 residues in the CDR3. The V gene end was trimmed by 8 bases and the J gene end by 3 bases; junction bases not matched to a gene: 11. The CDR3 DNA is TGTGCCAGCGGGGCGGCTAGCGGGAGGGCTTACTACGAGCAGTACTTC. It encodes CASGAASGRAYYEQYF.

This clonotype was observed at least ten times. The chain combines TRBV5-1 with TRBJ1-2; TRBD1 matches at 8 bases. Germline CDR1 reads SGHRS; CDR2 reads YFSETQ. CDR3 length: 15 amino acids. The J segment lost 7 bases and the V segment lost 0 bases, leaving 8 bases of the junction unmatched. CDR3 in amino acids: CASSLEDRGFFGYTF. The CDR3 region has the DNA TGCGCCAGCAGCTTGGAAGACAGGGGTTTCTTTGGCTACACCTTC.

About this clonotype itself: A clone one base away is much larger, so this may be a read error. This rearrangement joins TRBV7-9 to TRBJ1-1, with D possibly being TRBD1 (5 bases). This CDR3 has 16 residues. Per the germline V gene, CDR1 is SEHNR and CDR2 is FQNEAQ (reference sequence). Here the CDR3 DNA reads TGTGCCAGCAGCTGGGTAGCTACGGGGGAAACCTGGGAAGCTCTCTTT. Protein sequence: CASSWVATGETWEALF.

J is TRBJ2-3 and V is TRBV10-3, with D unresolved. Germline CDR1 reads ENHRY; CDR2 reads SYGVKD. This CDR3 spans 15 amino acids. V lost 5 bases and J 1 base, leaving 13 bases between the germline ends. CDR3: CAISTRTRGTDTQYF. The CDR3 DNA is TGTGCCATCAGTACACGAACCCGGGGCACAGATACGCAGTATTTT.

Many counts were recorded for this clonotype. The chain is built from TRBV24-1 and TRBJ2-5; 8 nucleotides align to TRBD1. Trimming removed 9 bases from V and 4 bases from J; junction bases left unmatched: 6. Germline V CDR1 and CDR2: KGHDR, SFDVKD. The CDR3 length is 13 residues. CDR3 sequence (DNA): TGTGCCACCGGGGACAGGCGGGGAGAGACCCAGTACTTC. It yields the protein CATGDRRGETQYF.

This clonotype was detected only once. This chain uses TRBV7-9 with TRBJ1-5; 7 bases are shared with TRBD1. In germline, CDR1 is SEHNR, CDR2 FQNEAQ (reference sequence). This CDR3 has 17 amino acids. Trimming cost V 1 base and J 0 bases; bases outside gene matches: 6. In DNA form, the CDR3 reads TGTGCCAGCAGCTTAGGGTCGGGACAGTATAGCAATCAGCCCCAGCATTTT. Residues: CASSLGSGQYSNQPQHF. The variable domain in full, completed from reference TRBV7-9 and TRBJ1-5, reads DTGVSQNPRHKITKRGQNVTFRCDPISEHNRLYWYRQTLGQGPEFLTYFQNEAQLEKSRLLSDRFSAERPKGSFSTLEIQRTEQGDSAMYLCASSLGSGQYSNQPQHFGDGTRLSIL.

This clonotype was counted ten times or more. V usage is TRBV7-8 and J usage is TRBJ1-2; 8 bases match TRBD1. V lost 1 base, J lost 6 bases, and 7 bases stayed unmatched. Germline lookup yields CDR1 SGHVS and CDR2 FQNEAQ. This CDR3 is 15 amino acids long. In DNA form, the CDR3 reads TGTGCCAGCAGCTTAGAGGGCAGGGGGCTTAATGGCTACACCTTC. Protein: CASSLEGRGLNGYTF. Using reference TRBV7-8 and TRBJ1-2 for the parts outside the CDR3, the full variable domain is GAGVSQSPRYKVAKRGQDVALRCDPISGHVSLFWYQQALGQGPEFLTYFQNEAQLDKSGLPSDRFFAERPEGSVSTLKIQRTQQEDSAVYLCASSLEGRGLNGYTFGSGTRLTVV.

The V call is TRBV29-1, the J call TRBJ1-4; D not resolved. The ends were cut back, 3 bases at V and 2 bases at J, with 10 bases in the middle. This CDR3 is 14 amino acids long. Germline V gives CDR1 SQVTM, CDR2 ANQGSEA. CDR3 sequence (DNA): TGCAGCGTTGATTTGGACGGCACTAATGAAAAACTGTTTTTT. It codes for CSVDLDGTNEKLFF.

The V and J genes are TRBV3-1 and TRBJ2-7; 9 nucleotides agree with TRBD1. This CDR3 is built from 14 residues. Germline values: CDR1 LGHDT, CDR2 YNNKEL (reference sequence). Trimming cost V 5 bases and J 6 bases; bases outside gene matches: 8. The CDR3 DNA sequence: TGTGCCAGCAGCGCCCGGGACAGGGTCCCCGAGCAGTACTTC. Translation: CASSARDRVPEQYF.

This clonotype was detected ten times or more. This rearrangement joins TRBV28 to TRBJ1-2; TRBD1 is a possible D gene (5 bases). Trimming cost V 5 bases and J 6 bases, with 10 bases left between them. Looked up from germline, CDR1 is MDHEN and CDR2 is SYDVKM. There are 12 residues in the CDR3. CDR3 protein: CASSIPTDGYTF. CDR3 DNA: TGTGCCAGCAGTATACCGACAGATGGCTACACCTTC.

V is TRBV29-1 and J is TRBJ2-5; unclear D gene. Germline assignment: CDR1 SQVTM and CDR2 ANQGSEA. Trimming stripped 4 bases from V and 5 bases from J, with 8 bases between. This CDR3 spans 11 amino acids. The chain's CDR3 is CSVVDAETQYF. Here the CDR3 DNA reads TGCAGCGTTGTGGACGCCGAGACCCAGTACTTC.

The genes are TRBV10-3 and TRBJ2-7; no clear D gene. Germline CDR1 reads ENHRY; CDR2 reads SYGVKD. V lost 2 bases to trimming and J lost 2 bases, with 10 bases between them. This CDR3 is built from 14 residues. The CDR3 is CAISEARRAYEQYF. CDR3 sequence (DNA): TGTGCCATCAGTGAGGCGAGACGAGCCTACGAGCAGTACTTC.

The CDR3 loop reads CASSSRDGAGELFF. CDR3 coding DNA: TGTGCCAGCAGCTCCAGGGATGGCGCCGGGGAGCTGTTTTTT. The rearrangement uses TRBV9 and TRBJ2-2; a possible D gene is TRBD1 (5 bases). The CDR3 extends over 14 amino acids. Germline V gene data show CDR1 as SGDLS and CDR2 as YYNGEE. Trimming shortened V by 4 bases and J by 6 bases, and 13 bases separated the two germline ends. The full variable domain, rest sourced from reference TRBV9 and TRBJ2-2, is DSGVTQTPKHLITATGQRVTLRCSPRSGDLSVYWYQQSLDQGLQFLIQYYNGEERAKGNILERFSAQQFPDLHSELNLSSLELGDSALYFCASSSRDGAGELFFGEGSRLTVL.

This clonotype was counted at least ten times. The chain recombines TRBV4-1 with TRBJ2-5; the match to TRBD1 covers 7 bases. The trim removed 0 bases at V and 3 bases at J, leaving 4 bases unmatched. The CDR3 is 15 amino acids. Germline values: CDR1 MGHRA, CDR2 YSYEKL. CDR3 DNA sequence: TGCGCCAGCAGCCAAGACTGGGGACAGAAAGAGACCCAGTACTTC. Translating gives CASSQDWGQKETQYF.

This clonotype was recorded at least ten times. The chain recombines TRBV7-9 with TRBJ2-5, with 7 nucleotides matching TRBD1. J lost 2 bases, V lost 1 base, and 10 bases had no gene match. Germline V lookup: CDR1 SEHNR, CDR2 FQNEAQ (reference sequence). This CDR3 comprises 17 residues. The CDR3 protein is CASSLGNPGQTQETQYF. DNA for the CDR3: TGTGCCAGCAGCTTAGGAAACCCGGGACAGACTCAAGAGACCCAGTACTTC.